Reported below is one T cell receptor beta chain. This sample is part of a study of blood T cell repertoires in COVID-19. Some clones are missing from TCRdb's copy, which holds only in-frame ones; the method was immunoSEQ multiplex PCR. The table shows approximately 100,000 clones, with about 90% occurring only once. The clonotype was recovered from a human donor with COVID-19, enrolled during active disease. The donor label of this sample is uncertain. The sequencing sample was made of peripheral blood.

CDR3 DNA sequence: TGTGCCAGCCGTCGAGGAGGGGCTTCCTACGAGCAGTACTTC. The encoded protein is CASRRGGASYEQYF. The gene calls are TRBV11-3 and TRBJ2-7; possibly TRBD2 for D (6 bases). The CDR3 is 14 amino acids. V lost 8 bases, J lost 1 base, and 15 bases lay in between. Germline values: CDR1 SGHNT, CDR2 YENEEA.